This TCR beta chain was documented in a study of T cell responses to AZD1222 COVID-19 vaccine. General study results and limits: Nearly half of the spike-specific TCRs reportedly recognize variant regions that carry no mutations. Spike was spanned by vaccine-associated CD4 TCRs, with dominance at 160-218 and 743-854. White British donors predominated, females outnumbered males, and clonal diversity was possibly underestimated. The study identified only six AZD1222 recipients as seropositive at baseline.

Details on this clone: Antigen: not known.

Germline-derived CDR1 and CDR2 are LGHDT and YNNKEL (reference sequence). Trimming took 0 bases from V and 2 from J, leaving 13 bases between them. CDR3 length equals 16 residues. Sequenced by immunoSEQ multiplex PCR; TCRdb stores in-frame clones only, minus some. The table includes 150,000 to 170,000 clones, more than 75% detected once. The chain links TRBV3-1 (or the pseudogene TRBV3-2) to TRBJ2-5; D uncertain. This TCR came from an adult in good health. The sample consisted of peripheral blood, taken on day 0 of AZD1222 vaccination. CDR3 loop: CASSQESERTQETQYF. CDR3 in DNA: TGTGCCAGCAGCCAAGAAAGTGAGCGTACTCAAGAGACCCAGTACTTC.